The 20 T cell receptor beta chains below were found in one sample sequenced in a study of cytomegalovirus exposure and HLA in healthy donors. 13 Jbeta primers and 60 Vbeta primers were used for the PCR. Profiling relied on immunoSEQ multiplex PCR, and the TCRdb table lists in-frame clones only, not all of them. The table has 200,000 or so clones, roughly 80% seen once; the top ten hold 6.5%. Input material: PBMCs. Receptor source: a woman aged 45-65 years in good health and CMV-seropositive.

V and J are TRBV19 and TRBJ1-1; 8 nucleotides align to TRBD1. V was pared by 5 bases and J by 0 bases, with 5 bases of the junction left unmatched. From germline, CDR1 is LNHDA and CDR2 SQIVND (reference sequence). CDR3 length: 15 amino acids. The CDR3 sequence: CASSVGQGVNTEAFF. The CDR3 DNA reads TGTGCCAGTAGTGTCGGACAGGGAGTGAACACTGAAGCTTTCTTT.

The V gene is TRBV10-3, the J gene TRBJ1-5, with 9 bases that match TRBD1. Germline lookup yields CDR1 ENHRY and CDR2 SYGVKD. The CDR3 extends over 16 amino acids. V lost 0 bases, J lost 5 bases, and 5 bases stayed unmatched. The CDR3 DNA reads TGTGCCATCAGTGAGTCGCCGGACAGGGGAGATCAGCCCCAGCATTTT. As protein: CAISESPDRGDQPQHF.

In this sample, this clone turned up once. The chain uses TRBV18 and TRBJ2-7, with 8 bases lining up with TRBD1. This CDR3 spans 15 amino acids. Germline V gene data show CDR1 as KGHSH and CDR2 as LQKENI. The V and J ends lost 3 bases and 1 base, in that order; junction bases with no gene match: 5. CDR3 DNA sequence: TGTGCCAGCTCACCGCGAACAGGGGGGTCCTACGAGCAGTACTTC. Translation: CASSPRTGGSYEQYF.

This clone was observed a few times. The chain carries TRBV6-4 and TRBJ2-2; 8 bases agree with TRBD2. The CDR3 loop spans 14 amino acids. V dropped 3 bases and J dropped 5; count of bases not matched to a gene: 2. Looked up from germline, CDR1 is MRHNA and CDR2 is SNTAGT. The CDR3 protein is CASSEERGTGELFF. CDR3 DNA: TGTGCCAGCAGTGAGGAGCGGGGGACCGGGGAGCTGTTTTTT.

CDR3 in DNA: TGCGCCAGCAGCCCCGGACCGGGACAGGATAATTCACCCCTCCACTTT. Amino acid sequence: CASSPGPGQDNSPLHF. The V call is TRBV4-3, the J call TRBJ1-6; TRBD1 matches at 8 bases. The CDR3 spans 16 residues. In germline, CDR1 is LGHNA, CDR2 YSLEER. Losses at the gene ends were 4 bases for V and 5 bases for J; bases not matched to a gene: 7.

This chain links TRBV10-1 with TRBJ2-5; 7 bases are shared with TRBD1. Germline lookup yields CDR1 WNHNN and CDR2 SYGVQD (reference sequence). Germline trimming cut 9 bases from V and 3 bases from J; bases unmatched to any gene: 16. The CDR3 runs to 16 residues. The CDR3 is CASKPKAKTGEETQYF. In nucleotides, the CDR3 is TGCGCCAGTAAACCCAAAGCCAAAACAGGGGAAGAGACCCAGTACTTC.

This chain links TRBV11-2 with TRBJ2-7; 7 bases map to TRBD2. The germline V gene has CDR1 SGHAT and CDR2 FQNNGV. J lost 6 bases, V lost 0 bases, and 2 bases had no gene match. CDR3 length: 13 residues. The CDR3 loop reads CASSLDREGEQYF. Here the CDR3 DNA reads TGTGCCAGCAGCTTAGACAGGGAGGGCGAGCAGTACTTC.

The chain links TRBV11-3 to TRBJ2-1, with 7 bases identical to TRBD1. After removal of 2 bases from V and 3 bases from J, the junction contained 4 bases not matched to a gene. The CDR3 is made up of 15 amino acids. The germline V gene has CDR1 SGHNT and CDR2 YENEEA. The CDR3 is CASSLRQGVYNEQFF. The CDR3 bases are TGTGCCAGCAGCTTAAGACAGGGAGTCTACAATGAGCAGTTCTTC.

Here the CDR3 reads CASRVAGTGPDGYTF. The CDR3 DNA is TGTGCCAGCAGGGTAGCCGGGACAGGGCCGGATGGCTACACCTTC. The rearrangement joins TRBV28 to TRBJ1-2; 9 bases are shared with TRBD1. CDR1 and CDR2 from the germline V gene are MDHEN and SYDVKM. CDR3 length equals 15 residues. V dropped 6 bases and J dropped 6; count of bases not matched to a gene: 11.

This clone was picked up a small number of times. This chain links TRBV7-8 with TRBJ2-2; D is perhaps TRBD1 (6 bases). V lost 10 bases to trimming and J lost 6 bases, with 18 bases between them. The germline CDR1 and CDR2 sequences are SGHVS and FQNEAQ. The CDR3 extends over 14 amino acids. CDR3 nucleotides: TGTGCCACCCAGAGGGGGACGGGTGCCGGGGAGCTGTTTTTT. It encodes CATQRGTGAGELFF.

The V gene is TRBV29-1, the J gene TRBJ2-7; maybe TRBD1 (6 bases). The CDR3 sequence is 12 residues long. Trimming shortened V by 7 bases and J by 2 bases, and 12 bases separated the two germline ends. Germline V gene data show CDR1 as SQVTM and CDR2 as ANQGSEA. The CDR3 DNA is TGCAGCGCCGGGACATCCCCCTACGAGCAGTACTTC. Residues: CSAGTSPYEQYF.

This rearrangement joins TRBV6-4 to TRBJ1-4; weak D call: TRBD1 (5 bases). CDR3 length: 16 residues. With 3 bases removed from V and 7 bases from J, the gap between germline ends came to 18 bases. CDR1 and CDR2 (germline): MRHNA, SNTAGT. CDR3 sequence reads: CASSELGGDVSEKLFF. The CDR3 DNA follows: TGTGCCAGCAGTGAATTAGGCGGGGACGTAAGTGAAAAACTGTTTTTT.

J is TRBJ1-5 and V is TRBV4-3; D may be TRBD1 (6 bases). CDR3 length: 15 amino acids. Trimming left V 1 base short and J 7 bases short, with 14 bases between. CDR1 is LGHNA, CDR2 YSLEER, per germline. The CDR3 is CASSQVLGGRQPQHF. The CDR3 DNA follows: TGCGCCAGCAGCCAAGTATTAGGGGGAAGACAGCCCCAGCATTTT.

This chain uses TRBV14 with TRBJ1-4; D is unresolved. The germline V gene has CDR1 SGHDN and CDR2 FVKESK. Trimming removed 4 bases from V and 2 bases from J, with 17 bases in between. The CDR3 runs 17 residues. DNA of the CDR3: TGTGCCAGCAGCCCCGGTATGAGGTCCGGCACTAATGAAAAACTGTTTTTT. Protein sequence: CASSPGMRSGTNEKLFF. Complete variable domain (other parts from reference TRBV14 and TRBJ1-4): EAGVTQFPSHSVIEKGQTVTLRCDPISGHDNLYWYRRVMGKEIKFLLHFVKESKQDESGMPNNRFLAERTGGTYSTLKVQPAELEDSGVYFCASSPGMRSGTNEKLFFGSGTQLSVL.

J is TRBJ2-3 and V is TRBV28; 9 bases are a match to TRBD2. The CDR3 has 15 residues. J was trimmed by 6 bases and V by 5 bases; bases with no gene match: 9. Germline CDR1 and CDR2: MDHEN and SYDVKM. DNA of the CDR3: TGTGCCAGCAGTCTGGATCTAGCGGGGACTGATACGCAGTATTTT. Residues: CASSLDLAGTDTQYF.

Turning to this clone: The identical CDR3 is also encoded by other nucleotide sequences in the sample. The rearrangement links TRBV19 to TRBJ2-2; 9 nucleotides agree with TRBD2. This CDR3 comprises 15 residues. The trim removed 5 bases at V and 4 bases at J, leaving 5 bases unmatched. The V gene's germline CDR1 is LNHDA and CDR2 SQIVND (reference sequence). The CDR3 nucleotides are TGTGCCAGTAGTCTATCGACTAGCGGCACCGGGGAGCTGTTTTTT. It is translated as CASSLSTSGTGELFF.

The rearrangement links TRBV5-4 to TRBJ2-2; D may be TRBD2 (6 bases). V was trimmed by 0 bases and J by 1 base, leaving 7 bases between them. The CDR3 is 15 residues long. From germline, CDR1 is SGHNT and CDR2 YYREEE (reference sequence). CDR3 region: CASSLVGGNTGELFF. The CDR3 DNA reads TGTGCCAGCAGCTTGGTGGGAGGGAACACCGGGGAGCTGTTTTTT.

As for this clone: The junction differs from germline at one of its ends, possibly a read error. The chain combines TRBV6-1 with TRBJ2-7, with D perhaps TRBD1 (5 bases). Germline-derived CDR1 and CDR2 are MNHNS and SASEGT. This CDR3 is 15 amino acids long. The CDR3 reads CASSEALGAPQERYF. DNA of the CDR3: TGTGCCAGCAGTGAAGCGCTAGGGGCACCCCAGGAGCGGTACTTC.

The chain employs TRBV10-3 and TRBJ2-2; no definite D call. Germline values: CDR1 ENHRY, CDR2 SYGVKD. V lost 0 bases and J 3 bases, leaving 5 bases between the germline ends. There are 14 residues in the CDR3. The CDR3 spells CAISESFDTGELFF. The CDR3 bases are TGTGCCATCAGTGAGTCGTTCGACACCGGGGAGCTGTTTTTT.

The chain is built from TRBV5-1 and TRBJ1-1, with TRBD1 as a possible D gene (6 bases). CDR3 length equals 14 residues. Per the germline V gene, CDR1 is SGHRS and CDR2 is YFSETQ. Trimming stripped 1 base from V and 4 bases from J, with 11 bases between. The CDR3 loop is CASSLSRGGTEAFF. The CDR3 bases are TGCGCCAGCAGCTTGTCCAGGGGCGGCACTGAAGCTTTCTTT. Supplemented by reference TRBV5-1 and TRBJ1-1, the full variable domain reads KAGVTQTPRYLIKTRGQQVTLSCSPISGHRSVSWYQQTPGQGLQFLFEYFSETQRNKGNFPGRFSGRQFSNSRSEMNVSTLELGDSALYLCASSLSRGGTEAFFGQGTRLTVV.